Below, 10 T cell receptor beta chains from the same sample are listed, as sequenced in a study of shared clonotypes between healthy human individuals. The data were produced by immunoSEQ multiplex PCR, yet TCRdb's version contains in-frame clones alone and is incomplete. The sample carries just over 2,000,000 clones, 95% recorded once. Sequencing input: naive CD4+ T cells sorted from blood. Regarding subset: CD45RA+ positively selected. These receptors were obtained from a man aged 18 to 35 in good health.

The chain is built from TRBV10-1 and TRBJ1-2; 7 bases are a match to TRBD1. Germline CDR1 is WNHNN and CDR2 is SYGVQD (reference sequence). This CDR3 spans 14 amino acids. The ends lost 4 bases at V and 6 bases at J; junction bases unmatched: 8. CDR3 sequence: CASSAGGLNDGYTF. CDR3 nucleotide sequence: TGCGCCAGCAGTGCAGGGGGGCTGAACGATGGCTACACCTTC.

A word on this clone: This sample includes further DNA sequences coding for the same CDR3. The chain links TRBV10-1 to TRBJ2-2; 7 nucleotides line up with TRBD1. There are 14 residues in the CDR3. J gave up 1 base and V 4 bases, and 0 bases lay outside the gene matches. Germline CDR1 is WNHNN and CDR2 is SYGVQD (reference sequence). The CDR3: CASSGTGNTGELFF. The CDR3 region has the DNA TGCGCCAGCAGTGGGACAGGGAACACCGGGGAGCTGTTTTTT.

This clone was seen just once. This sequence may be a read error, since a much larger clone differs from it by one base. The same CDR3 can be traced to other DNA sequences in this sample. The rearrangement uses TRBV9 and TRBJ2-3; the D is unclear. V dropped 0 bases and J dropped 1 base, with 3 bases sitting between them. The CDR3 has 13 residues. Germline CDR1 is SGDLS and CDR2 is YYNGEE. CDR3: CASSVVGTDTQYF. Here the CDR3 DNA reads TGTGCCAGCAGCGTAGTGGGCACAGATACGCAGTATTTT. Based on the CDR3 plus reference TRBV9 and TRBJ2-3, the full variable domain is DSGVTQTPKHLITATGQRVTLRCSPRSGDLSVYWYQQSLDQGLQFLIQYYNGEERAKGNILERFSAQQFPDLHSELNLSSLELGDSALYFCASSVVGTDTQYFGPGTRLTVL.

The V and J genes are TRBV2 and TRBJ1-3; D gene unclear. This CDR3 spans 16 amino acids. Trimming stripped 6 bases from V and 0 bases from J, with 15 bases between. Germline V gene data show CDR1 as SNHLY and CDR2 as FYNNEI. Here the CDR3 reads CASSARRSDSGNTIYF. DNA of the CDR3: TGTGCCAGCAGCGCGAGGCGGTCCGACTCTGGAAACACCATATATTTT. Using reference TRBV2 and TRBJ1-3 for the parts outside the CDR3, the full variable domain is EPEVTQTPSHQVTQMGQEVILRCVPISNHLYFYWYRQILGQKVEFLVSFYNNEISEKSEIFDDQFSVERPDGSNFTLKIRSTKLEDSAMYFCASSARRSDSGNTIYFGEGSWLTVV.

CDR3 bases: TGTGCCAGCAGCATAAACAGGGGTGGCGGGGAGCTGTTTTTT. This codes for CASSINRGGGELFF. The V and J genes are TRBV11-2 and TRBJ2-2; 7 bases are a match to TRBD1. The V segment lost 5 bases and the J segment 7 bases; nucleotides outside the gene matches: 7. CDR3 length: 14 amino acids. Germline CDR1 and CDR2: SGHAT and FQNNGV.

V gene TRBV19 combines with J gene TRBJ2-5, with D possibly TRBD2 on 8 matching bases. Deletions cut 4 bases from V and 5 bases from J, with 23 bases between. Germline V lookup: CDR1 LNHDA, CDR2 SQIVND (reference sequence). The CDR3 spans 17 residues. The CDR3 region is CASSTSGGGAISETQYF. CDR3 nucleotides: TGTGCCAGTAGTACCTCGGGAGGGGGCGCCATCAGCGAGACCCAGTACTTC.

The chain couples TRBV30 to TRBJ2-3; D is perhaps TRBD1 (6 bases). Germline-derived CDR1 and CDR2 are GTSNPN and SVGIG (reference sequence). The CDR3 is 15 residues long. V was clipped by 1 base and J by 4 bases, with 15 bases between them. The CDR3 spells CAWSETGGNADTQYF. Written as DNA, the CDR3 is TGTGCCTGGAGTGAGACAGGCGGCAACGCAGATACGCAGTATTTT.

The chain combines TRBV11-2 with TRBJ2-2; 7 positions match TRBD1. The germline gives CDR1 SGHAT, CDR2 FQNNGV. Losses at the gene ends were 4 bases for V and 2 bases for J; bases not matched to a gene: 7. The CDR3 runs 16 residues. In DNA form, the CDR3 reads TGTGCCAGCAGCTGGGCCGGGACAGTTAACACCGGGGAGCTGTTTTTT. It yields the protein CASSWAGTVNTGELFF.

This clone was observed once. This sample also contains other DNA sequences that code for the same CDR3. This chain links TRBV15 with TRBJ1-5; D gene uncertain. The germline V gene has CDR1 LNHNV and CDR2 YYDKDF (reference sequence). V lost 1 base to trimming and J lost 4 bases, with 2 bases between them. The CDR3 loop spans 12 amino acids. The CDR3 sequence: CATSRANQPQHF. The CDR3 bases are TGTGCCACCAGCAGAGCTAATCAGCCCCAGCATTTT. Combining the CDR3 with reference TRBV15 and TRBJ1-5 gives the whole variable domain DAMVIQNPRYQVTQFGKPVTLSCSQTLNHNVMYWYQQKSSQAPKLLFHYYDKDFNNEADTPDNFQSRRPNTSFCFLDIRSPGLGDTAMYLCATSRANQPQHFGDGTRLSIL.

The chain is built from TRBV7-9 and TRBJ1-6, with D perhaps TRBD1 (5 bases). From germline, CDR1 is SEHNR and CDR2 FQNEAQ (reference sequence). The CDR3 spans 18 residues. V was clipped by 5 bases and J by 6 bases, with 23 bases between them. CDR3: CASSTSRAPGVGNSPLHF. The CDR3 region has the DNA TGTGCCAGCAGCACGAGCCGGGCCCCGGGGGTGGGTAATTCACCCCTCCACTTT.